Below are 27 T cell receptor beta chains sequenced from a single sample in a study of T-cell reconstitution after alpha-beta-depleted transplantation in children. Using unique molecular identifiers, the investigators prepared the TCRbeta library. Each CDR3 protein gets one entry after TCRdb re-called the PCR reads with MiXCR. The data contain around 580,000 distinct CDR3 sequences, 20% to 25% of them seen just once; the ten biggest clones take up approximately 14%. The sample here was PBMCs, mostly from graft donor cells, taken 360 days after TCRalphabeta/CD19-depleted stem cell transplant. Source of these receptors: a boy in the first two years of life who had a stem cell transplant for acute myeloid leukemia, so the T cells may come from the graft donor.

This clonotype appeared a few times. The V and J genes are TRBV6-5 and TRBJ2-1; possible D gene TRBD1, 5 bases. Trimming left V 4 bases short and J 4 bases short, with 20 bases between. The CDR3 contains 17 residues. Germline CDR1 MNHEY, CDR2 SVGAGI. CDR3 sequence (DNA): TGTGCCAGCAGTTTCGCGCCAGGGTTTACGGATTACAATGAGCAGTTCTTC. Amino acids: CASSFAPGFTDYNEQFF.

The V gene is TRBV6-1, the J gene TRBJ1-1; a weak D match, TRBD1 (6 bases). Germline V CDR1 and CDR2: MNHNS, SASEGT. The CDR3 is 14 amino acids. The V gene lost 6 bases and the J gene lost 0 bases, with 11 bases spanning the gap. CDR3 in DNA: TGTGCCAGCAGCCGACAGGCTCTGAACACTGAAGCTTTCTTT. Translated: CASSRQALNTEAFF.

This CDR3 reads CSASYAGVLITEAFF. The CDR3 region has the DNA TGCAGTGCCTCATACGCGGGGGTCCTGATCACTGAAGCTTTCTTT. V usage is TRBV20-1 and J usage is TRBJ1-1; perhaps TRBD1 as D (5 bases). The CDR3 contains 15 residues. CDR1 DFQATT and CDR2 SNEGSKA come from the germline V gene (reference sequence). V was shortened by 6 bases and J by 4 bases, with 21 bases between the two germline ends.

This clonotype was found many times. V is TRBV7-8 and J is TRBJ2-7; 7 bases map to TRBD1. Unmatched junction bases numbered 5, after V lost 5 bases and J lost 7 bases. The CDR3 spans 12 residues. CDR1 is SGHVS, CDR2 FQNEAQ, per germline. Written as DNA, the CDR3 is TGTGCCAGCAGCGTCACAGGGGATGAGCAGTACTTC. Amino acid sequence: CASSVTGDEQYF.

The gene calls are TRBV12-3 or TRBV12-4 and TRBJ1-1, with no clear D. This CDR3 is 15 amino acids long. V was pared by 6 bases and J by 5 bases, with 19 bases between. In DNA form, the CDR3 reads TGTGCCAGCAGACGGGATCACGGCCTGGAGACTGAAGCTTTCTTT. This translates into CASRRDHGLETEAFF.

This rearrangement joins TRBV28 to TRBJ2-5, with 9 bases lining up with TRBD1. V lost 5 bases to trimming and J lost 5 bases; unmatched junction nucleotides: 6. Germline V gene sequence: CDR1 MDHEN, CDR2 SYDVKM. The length of the CDR3 is 14 residues. CDR3 sequence (DNA): TGTGCCAGCAGTCTTAACAGGGGGCATGAGACCCAGTACTTC. Translated, it gives CASSLNRGHETQYF.

This clonotype has more than one count but fewer than ten. The chain uses TRBV15 and TRBJ2-7; no clear D gene. The CDR3 is made up of 15 amino acids. Germline CDR1 and CDR2: LNHNV and YYDKDF (reference sequence). Trimming removed 5 bases from V and 1 base from J, with 15 bases in between. This CDR3 is CATSGYGADSYEQYF. DNA for the CDR3: TGTGCCACCAGCGGTTACGGTGCTGATTCCTACGAGCAGTACTTC. The full variable domain, with the rest looked up from reference TRBV15 and TRBJ2-7, is DAMVIQNPRYQVTQFGKPVTLSCSQTLNHNVMYWYQQKSSQAPKLLFHYYDKDFNNEADTPDNFQSRRPNTSFCFLDIRSPGLGDTAMYLCATSGYGADSYEQYFGPGTRLTVT.

The chain recombines TRBV14 with TRBJ2-4; TRBD1 might be the D (5 bases). Trimming stripped 2 bases from V and 3 bases from J, with 11 bases between. The CDR3 extends over 15 amino acids. CDR1 SGHDN and CDR2 FVKESK come from the germline V gene. CDR3 coding DNA: TGTGCCAGCAGCCAACAGGGCATTCTCAAAAACATTCAGTACTTC. Translated: CASSQQGILKNIQYF.

The chain is built from TRBV28 and TRBJ2-3, with D possibly being TRBD1 or TRBD2 (5 bases each). From germline, CDR1 is MDHEN and CDR2 SYDVKM. Trimming cost V 4 bases and J 2 bases, with 10 bases left between them. This CDR3 has 14 residues. CDR3 amino acids: CASSYGAFTDTQYF. The CDR3 DNA is TGTGCCAGCAGTTACGGGGCCTTCACAGATACGCAGTATTTT.

The chain has TRBV12-3 or TRBV12-4 and TRBJ1-1; D is undetermined. V shed 2 bases and J shed 2 bases, with 15 bases lying between them. The CDR3 runs to 16 residues. CDR3 in amino acids: CASSLPRGEPNTEAFF. CDR3 in DNA: TGTGCCAGCAGTTTACCCCGGGGAGAACCCAACACTGAAGCTTTCTTT.

The rearrangement uses TRBV6-5 and TRBJ1-2; 7 positions agree with TRBD1. The V gene's germline CDR1 is MNHEY and CDR2 SVGAGI. With 8 bases clipped from V and 1 base from J, the junction kept 7 bases outside the gene matches. The CDR3 totals 14 residues. As DNA, the CDR3 is TGTGCCAGCGCAAGGGACAGAGATAACTATGGCTACACCTTC. This codes for CASARDRDNYGYTF.

The rearrangement uses TRBV27 and TRBJ2-7, with D perhaps being TRBD1 or TRBD2 (5 bases each). Trimming removed 5 bases at V and 3 bases at J, with 17 bases between. The CDR3 is 15 amino acids. Germline V gene sequence: CDR1 MNHEY, CDR2 SMNVEV (reference sequence). In DNA form, the CDR3 reads TGTGCCAGCAGTGCGACAGTCTGGGACCGCTACGAGCAGTACTTC. Its translation: CASSATVWDRYEQYF.

This clonotype was counted only a few times. The chain joins TRBV13 to TRBJ1-2; perhaps TRBD1 as D (6 bases). Germline CDR1 and CDR2: PRHDT and FYEKMQ (reference sequence). Trimming took 7 bases from V and 5 from J, leaving 20 bases between them. The CDR3 loop spans 15 amino acids. The CDR3 here is CASNPDGRQAYGYTF. CDR3 bases: TGTGCCAGCAACCCCGATGGTAGACAGGCATATGGCTACACCTTC. The full variable domain, its missing parts supplied by reference TRBV13 and TRBJ1-2, is AAGVIQSPRHLIKEKRETATLKCYPIPRHDTVYWYQQGPGQDPQFLISFYEKMQSDKGSIPDRFSAQQFSDYHSELNMSSLELGDSALYFCASNPDGRQAYGYTFGSGTRLTVV.

The chain recombines TRBV7-2 with TRBJ2-7, with D unclear. Germline CDR1 SGHTA, CDR2 FQGNSA. This CDR3 has 15 residues. V gave up 2 bases and J gave up 2 bases, with 13 bases separating them. The CDR3 region is CASSLRLEFTYEQYF. For the CDR3, the DNA is TGTGCCAGCAGCTTACGATTGGAGTTCACCTACGAGCAGTACTTC.

At least ten counts were recorded for this clonotype. The V and J genes are TRBV12-3 or TRBV12-4 and TRBJ1-1; D possibly corresponds to TRBD1 (5 bases). Trimming stripped 6 bases from V and 1 base from J, with 9 bases between. This CDR3 comprises 13 residues. CDR3 amino acids: CASRPTENTEAFF. DNA of the CDR3: TGTGCCAGCAGACCGACAGAGAACACTGAAGCTTTCTTT.

The V gene is TRBV18, the J gene TRBJ2-7; TRBD2 aligns across 13 bases. Per germline, CDR1 KGHSH and CDR2 LQKENI. V dropped 4 bases and J dropped 7; count of bases not matched to a gene: 7. This CDR3 is 15 amino acids long. CDR3 bases: TGTGCCAGCTCACTCTCAGGACTAGCGGGGGCGGAGCAGTACGTC. Its translation is CASSLSGLAGAEQYV.

This clonotype came up a few times. The gene calls are TRBV20-1 and TRBJ1-3, with 7 bases aligning to TRBD1. The CDR3 spans 16 residues. Germline-derived CDR1 and CDR2 are DFQATT and SNEGSKA (reference sequence). Trimming cost V 0 bases and J 0 bases; bases outside gene matches: 5. CDR3 bases: TGCAGTGCTAGAGACCTGACAGGGCCCTCTGGAAACACCATATATTTT. Translated, it gives CSARDLTGPSGNTIYF.

This clonotype was counted ten times or more. The V gene is TRBV7-2, the J gene TRBJ2-1; no definite D call. Germline-derived CDR1 and CDR2 are SGHTA and FQGNSA. The CDR3 runs to 13 residues. V lost 3 bases and J 5 bases, leaving 8 bases between the germline ends. In DNA form, the CDR3 reads TGTGCCAGCAGCTTTGTAGCAAACAATGAGCAGTTCTTC. It codes for CASSFVANNEQFF.

The rearrangement joins TRBV4-1 to TRBJ2-1, with 11 bases lining up with TRBD2. V shed 4 bases and J 9 bases; nucleotides not matched to a gene: 8. Germline CDR1 is MGHRA and CDR2 is YSYEKL. This CDR3 comprises 15 residues. The CDR3 is CASSPLGTSGSEQFF. The CDR3 nucleotides read TGCGCCAGCAGCCCCCTCGGGACTAGCGGTTCTGAGCAGTTCTTC.

The chain employs TRBV2 and TRBJ2-5; D is perhaps TRBD1 (5 bases). V was clipped by 5 bases and J by 2 bases, with 9 bases between them. This CDR3 spans 13 amino acids. The germline V gene has CDR1 SNHLY and CDR2 FYNNEI. The CDR3 region is CASSTQEQETQYF. The CDR3, as DNA: TGTGCCAGCAGTACACAGGAGCAAGAGACCCAGTACTTC.

This chain links TRBV4-3 with TRBJ2-1; TRBD2 aligns across 11 bases. Unmatched junction bases numbered 10, after V lost 0 bases and J lost 0 bases. CDR1 and CDR2 (germline): LGHNA, YSLEER. The CDR3 has 20 residues. The DNA of the CDR3 is TGCGCCAGCAGCCAAGAAATGGGACTAGCGGTGGGAAGCTCCTACAATGAGCAGTTCTTC. This encodes CASSQEMGLAVGSSYNEQFF.

The DNA of the CDR3 is TGCAGTGCCCGTTGGACGGGGGGCCCTAGCACAGATACGCAGTATTTT. It specifies CSARWTGGPSTDTQYF. The rearrangement links TRBV20-1 to TRBJ2-3; tentative D call: TRBD2 (7 bases). The CDR3 consists of 16 residues. Looked up from germline, CDR1 is DFQATT and CDR2 is SNEGSKA (reference sequence). The germline V and J ends were trimmed by 6 bases and 0 bases, with 19 bases remaining between them.

This sequence joins TRBV6-1 and TRBJ1-1; D might be TRBD1 (6 bases). V was clipped by 6 bases and J by 11 bases, with 25 bases between them. Germline loops: CDR1 MNHNS, CDR2 SASEGT. The CDR3 sequence is 15 residues long. CDR3 loop: CASRILKGGPGNAFF. In nucleotides, the CDR3 is TGTGCCAGCAGAATACTAAAGGGGGGCCCGGGGAATGCTTTCTTT.

This clonotype was seen more than once but under ten times. The chain employs TRBV6-5 and TRBJ2-7, with D perhaps matching TRBD2 (7 bases). Germline V gene sequence: CDR1 MNHEY, CDR2 SVGAGI. The CDR3 sequence is 15 residues long. Trimming stripped 2 bases from V and 6 bases from J, with 17 bases between. The DNA for the CDR3 is TGTGCCAGCAGTTACGATCGGGGGGCGATGCGCGAGCAGTACTTC. Amino acid sequence: CASSYDRGAMREQYF.

This chain connects TRBV3-1 to TRBJ2-1; 8 bases are a match to TRBD2. CDR1 is LGHDT and CDR2 is YNNKEL in the germline V gene (reference sequence). This CDR3 comprises 15 residues. J lost 9 bases, V lost 2 bases, and 9 bases had no gene match. Here the CDR3 DNA reads TGTGCCAGCAGCCAAAGTAGGACTAGCCGCTCTGAGCAGTTCTTC. Its translation: CASSQSRTSRSEQFF.

The gene calls are TRBV13 and TRBJ2-4, with 7 bases identical to TRBD1. The CDR3 consists of 23 residues. CDR1 is PRHDT and CDR2 is FYEKMQ in the germline V gene (reference sequence). With 5 bases clipped from V and 0 bases from J, the junction kept 28 bases outside the gene matches. This CDR3 is CASSLTLINRQGHLPLAKNIQYF. CDR3 nucleotide sequence: TGTGCCAGCAGCCTCACCCTCATCAATCGACAGGGTCACCTACCCCTAGCCAAAAACATTCAGTACTTC.

The sample holds many counts of this clonotype. The chain has TRBV28 and TRBJ2-1, with a tentative D call TRBD2 (5 bases). The CDR3 loop spans 16 amino acids. The germline V gene has CDR1 MDHEN and CDR2 SYDVKM. Trimming cost V 3 bases and J 5 bases, with 17 bases left between them. The CDR3 sequence: CASSFFRGKGDNEQFF. The DNA for the CDR3 is TGTGCCAGCAGTTTCTTCCGGGGTAAAGGAGACAATGAGCAGTTCTTC.